This is a list of T cell receptor beta chains from one sample in a study of tumor-infiltrating lymphocytes in primary liver carcinoma. One entry per CDR3 protein, called by TCRdb with MiXCR from the multiplex PCR reads. The data show some 180,000 distinct CDR3 sequences, less than 65% seen once. Sequenced: peripheral blood. Receptors were obtained from a man aged 35-49 years with primary liver carcinoma and hepatitis B virus infection. Each CDR3 is given with its conserved first and last residue. A D gene is named only where the DNA matches it firmly. Size values are once, few and many counts, or a class for expanded clones, and some rows have none.

V,D,size,J,DNA,CDR3
TRBV7-8,.,.,TRBJ1-2,TGTGCCAGCAGCTTTCGGCCGAGGCGTGACTCTAACTATGGCTACACCTTC,CASSFRPRRDSNYGYTF
TRBV6-5,.,.,TRBJ2-1,TGTGCCAGCACTTTAGGTGGGTCGGATGAGCAGTTCTTC,CASTLGGSDEQFF
TRBV5-5,.,.,TRBJ2-1,TGTGCCAGCAGCTTGGTGGGGCAGGATCCCTGCAATGAGCAGTTCTTC,CASSLVGQDPCNEQFF
TRBV11-2,.,.,TRBJ2-7,TGTGCCCGCAGCTTATTAGGGGCCAAAGAGCAGTACTTC,CARSLLGAKEQYF
TRBV5-6,TRBD1,many,TRBJ2-5,TGTGCCAGCAGCAGACAGGGCGAGGGAGAGACCCAGTACTTC,CASSRQGEGETQYF
TRBV25-1,.,.,TRBJ1-6,TGTGCCAGCACAGGGCCGGGATATTCACCCCTCCACTTT,CASTGPGYSPLHF
TRBV11-2,.,many,TRBJ2-7,TGTGCCAGCAGCCCAGTCCGGAGCCAGACCTACGAGCAGTACTTC,CASSPVRSQTYEQYF
TRBV4-1,.,.,TRBJ2-7,TGCGCCAGCAGCGATCAACGCTACGAGCAGTACTTC,CASSDQRYEQYF
TRBV11-3,.,many,TRBJ2-3,TGTGCCAGCAGCTCCCAGGACACAGATACGCAGTATTTT,CASSSQDTDTQYF
TRBV11-2,TRBD2,.,TRBJ2-2,TGTGCCAGCAGACGTAGCGGGAGGAAACAAGCCTGGGAGCTGTTTTTT,CASRRSGRKQAWELFF
TRBV6-1,TRBD2,few,TRBJ2-4,TGTGCCAGTCTGGGACTAGCGGGAGGCGGGACCAAAAACATTCAGTACTTC,CASLGLAGGGTKNIQYF
TRBV6-6,TRBD1,.,TRBJ1-2,TGTGCCAGCAGTTCCTACTTCGGGACAGTCAATGACTACACCTTC,CASSSYFGTVNDYTF
TRBV29-1,TRBD1,many,TRBJ2-7,TGCAGCGCTGGGACAGGGGGTTACGAGCAGTACTTC,CSAGTGGYEQYF
TRBV11-2,.,.,TRBJ1-1,TGTGCCAGCAGCCCAGCCGGTTCCGTAACTGAGGCTTTCTTT,CASSPAGSVTEAFF
TRBV7-9,.,.,TRBJ2-7,TGTACCAGCAGCCTTACACTCTACGAGCAGTACTTC,CTSSLTLYEQYF
TRBV7-9,.,.,TRBJ2-5,TGTGCCAGCAGCCCTCTGACAAATCAAGAGACCCAGTACTTC,CASSPLTNQETQYF
TRBV11-2,TRBD1,many,TRBJ2-1,TGTGCCAGCCCGGGACAGGGGGACAATGAGCAGTTCTTC,CASPGQGDNEQFF
TRBV5-1,.,.,TRBJ2-7,TGCGCCAGCAGCTCCCTGGGGCTATCCCCCGGCGAGCAGTACTTC,CASSSLGLSPGEQYF
TRBV13,.,.,TRBJ2-7,TGTGCCAGCAGCTTACGGACGGGCTACGGGCAGTACTTC,CASSLRTGYGQYF
TRBV6-1,TRBD1,.,TRBJ2-1,TGTGCCAGCAGTGAATATCTAGGACAGGGGGCTACCTACAATGAGCAGTTCTTC,CASSEYLGQGATYNEQFF
TRBV6-5,.,few,TRBJ2-1,TGTGCCAGCAGCCCGACTAGTTTGTCCTACAATGAGCAGTTCTTC,CASSPTSLSYNEQFF
TRBV6-2/TRBV6-3,.,few,TRBJ2-2,TGTGCCAGCAGCCTAGCAATCGGGGAGCTGTTTTTT,CASSLAIGELFF
TRBV30,TRBD2,once,TRBJ2-1,TGTGCCTGGAGTGGTCTCTCTACACTCGAGCGGGACCTTCATATATATGAGCAGTTCTTC,CAWSGLSTLERDLHIYEQFF
TRBV13,TRBD2,.,TRBJ2-1,TGTGCCAGCAGCTCCACCCTAGCGGCCCTCTCCTACAATGAGCAGTTCTTC,CASSSTLAALSYNEQFF
TRBV7-9,.,.,TRBJ1-2,TGTGCCAGCAGTCCCGGGACGATCGACTATGGCTACACCTTC,CASSPGTIDYGYTF
TRBV11-2,TRBD1,.,TRBJ2-7,TGTGCCGGCAGCCCCCCCCGGACAGGGTACGTCTACGAGCTGTACTTC,CAGSPPRTGYVYELYF
TRBV6-5,.,.,TRBJ2-3,TGTGCCAGCAGTTATAGGTACTCCGACACAGATACGCAGTATTTT,CASSYRYSDTDTQYF
TRBV11-3,.,many,TRBJ2-2,TGTGCCAGCAGCTTGAAAACCGGGGAGCTGTTTTTT,CASSLKTGELFF
TRBV6-6,TRBD1,.,TRBJ2-6,TGTGCCAGCAGTTTTGGACGACAGGGGGGAGGGTCTGGGGCCAACGTCCTGACTTTC,CASSFGRQGGGSGANVLTF
TRBV6-1,TRBD1,.,TRBJ2-2,TGTGCCAGCAGTATGGACAGGGCGGCCGGGGAGCTGTTTTTT,CASSMDRAAGELFF
TRBV5-4,TRBD2,.,TRBJ2-1,TGTGCCAGCAGCTTGGTGTTAGCGGGAGTGGGGGAGATCTTC,CASSLVLAGVGEIF
TRBV4-1,.,.,TRBJ2-2,TGCGCCAGCAGCCCGAGATCCGGGGAGCTGTTTTTT,CASSPRSGELFF
TRBV11-2,.,.,TRBJ2-7,TGTGCCAGTAGCTTAGAATTGGGGGGGGGGCTGCAGCACTTC,CASSLELGGGLQHF
TRBV6-2/TRBV6-3,TRBD1,.,TRBJ1-5,TGTGCCAACAGTGGGGACAGGGGCAATCAGCCCCAGCATTTT,CANSGDRGNQPQHF
TRBV10-2,.,.,TRBJ1-1,TGCGCCAGCAGTTCACGAGGGTGGGGTAACACTGAAGCTTTCTTT,CASSSRGWGNTEAFF
TRBV28,TRBD1,few,TRBJ1-1,TGTGCCAGCAGTTACCCGAAGACAGGGGAGGTGGCCACTGAAGCTTTCTTT,CASSYPKTGEVATEAFF
TRBV11-1,.,.,TRBJ2-1,TGTGCCAGCAGCTTAGTCGCGGCTCGGAACAACGAGCAGTTCTTC,CASSLVAARNNEQFF
TRBV2,TRBD1,.,TRBJ1-2,TGTGCCAGCAGTGAACGGGACAGCCCCTATGGCTACACCTTC,CASSERDSPYGYTF
TRBV12-3/TRBV12-4,TRBD2,.,TRBJ2-1,TGTGCCAGCAGTTTTTCTAGCGGGAGTAGGGCGCAGTTCTTC,CASSFSSGSRAQFF
TRBV29-1,TRBD1,few,TRBJ2-7,TGCAGCGTTGCCCGGACAGGGGTGAAGGGCGAGCAGTACTTC,CSVARTGVKGEQYF
TRBV4-2,.,few,TRBJ2-3,TGTGCCAGCAGCCAAGGACCCGGAGGGGGGGGCACAGATACGCAGTATTTT,CASSQGPGGGGTDTQYF
TRBV11-1,TRBD2,.,TRBJ2-1,TGTGCCAGCAACAGGAGCGGGAGAGGAGCTTGTGATGAGCAGTTCTTC,CASNRSGRGACDEQFF
TRBV6-1,.,few,TRBJ1-1,TGTGCCAGCAGTGGCCGAAGCATCATCAACACTGAAGCTTTCTTT,CASSGRSIINTEAFF
TRBV12-3/TRBV12-4,.,.,TRBJ2-3,TGTGCCAGCAGTTTGTCAGATACGCAGTATTTT,CASSLSDTQYF
TRBV11-1,.,.,TRBJ2-7,TGTTCCAGCAGCACTAAACTGCTGGACGAGCAGTACTTC,CSSSTKLLDEQYF
TRBV30,TRBD2,once,TRBJ2-7,TGTGCCTGGAGGGAGCGGGAGGGCCCCCACTTC,CAWREREGPHF
TRBV6-1,.,.,TRBJ1-5,TGTGCCAGCAACGAGGGGGGGATCGGCAATCAGCCCCAGCATTTT,CASNEGGIGNQPQHF
TRBV6-6,TRBD1,.,TRBJ2-7,TGTGCCAGCAGTCCTGACAGGGCTTCCTCCTACGAGCAGTACTTC,CASSPDRASSYEQYF
TRBV10-3,.,.,TRBJ2-2,TGTGCCACCGGCCGCGGGACCCAGAACACCGGGGAGCTGTTTTTT,CATGRGTQNTGELFF
TRBV11-2,.,.,TRBJ2-1,TGTGCCAGCAGGTTGCCGGCCTCTAATAATGAGCAGTTCTTC,CASRLPASNNEQFF
TRBV11-2,TRBD2,.,TRBJ2-5,TGTGCCAGCAGCCTATGGTTACTAGCGGGAGAAGAGACCCAGTACTTC,CASSLWLLAGEETQYF
TRBV21-1,.,.,TRBJ1-5,TGTGCCAGTAGCAAAGGGAGGGTAAGACAGCCCCAGCATTTT,CASSKGRVRQPQHF
TRBV6-2/TRBV6-3,.,.,TRBJ2-7,TGTGCCAGCAGGGACAACACTAGGAGCTCCTATGAGCAGTACTTC,CASRDNTRSSYEQYF
TRBV12-3/TRBV12-4,.,.,TRBJ2-3,TGTGCCAGCAGGCTGGGGAATACGCAGTATTTT,CASRLGNTQYF